This T cell receptor beta chain was retrieved from a study of OX40 agonist ivuxolimab in advanced cancers. This CDR3 contains 11 residues. Germline V gene lookup returns CDR1 DFQATT and CDR2 SNEGSKA (reference sequence). Between the trimmed V and J ends, which lost 0 bases and 8 bases, there was a span of 7 bases. This clone was seen at least ten times. The repertoire was sequenced with immunoSEQ multiplex PCR; TCRdb's copy has only in-frame clones and lacks some. The repertoire holds tens of thousands of clones, with approximately 91% as singletons. The receptor was isolated from an adult with an advanced solid tumor such as melanoma, head and neck, liver or kidney cancer. J is TRBJ1-1 and V is TRBV20-1; D may be TRBD1 (6 bases). Source: CD4+ or CD8+ T cells sorted from blood, taken in a trial of the OX40 agonist ivuxolimab. Written as DNA, the CDR3 is TGCAGTGCTAGAGAGCAGGGGGAAGCTTTCTTT. This encodes CSAREQGEAFF.